These T cell receptor beta chains were read from a single sample in a study of human versus mouse CDR3 diversity and MHC coevolution. The assay was immunoSEQ multiplex PCR, and TCRdb's table has in-frame clones only and misses some. The sample has approximately 81,000 clones, over 85% seen once; the top ten hold approximately 1.5%. Material for sequencing was naive CD4+ T cells from blood. Receptors originate from a person between 30 and 69 years old in good health. Each CDR3 is given with its conserved first and last residue. A D gene is named only where the DNA matches it firmly. Clone sizes are given selectively: once, few, many, or a class where the clone is expanded.

j_gene: TRBJ2-2
v_gene: TRBV5-4
abundance: NA
d_gene: NA
CDR3aa: CASRSILNTGELFF
CDR3nt: TGTGCCAGCAGGTCCATTCTAAACACCGGGGAGCTGTTTTTT

j_gene: TRBJ1-3
v_gene: TRBV27
abundance: NA
d_gene: TRBD1
CDR3aa: CASSRQGGNTIYF
CDR3nt: TGTGCCAGCAGCCGACAGGGCGGAAACACCATATATTTT

j_gene: TRBJ2-1
v_gene: TRBV6-1
abundance: NA
d_gene: NA
CDR3aa: CASSEPFVAGHLNEQFF
CDR3nt: TGTGCCAGCAGTGAGCCCTTCGTGGCGGGGCACTTGAATGAGCAGTTCTTC

j_gene: TRBJ1-6
v_gene: TRBV27
abundance: NA
d_gene: NA
CDR3aa: CASRYSLRGGLHF
CDR3nt: TGTGCCAGCCGATACTCATTAAGAGGGGGCCTCCACTTT

j_gene: TRBJ2-2
v_gene: TRBV19
abundance: NA
d_gene: NA
CDR3aa: CASSRYSGELFF
CDR3nt: TGTGCCAGTAGTAGGTACAGCGGGGAGCTGTTTTTT

j_gene: TRBJ2-7
v_gene: TRBV5-4
abundance: NA
d_gene: TRBD2
CDR3aa: CASSLGGLAGAYEQYF
CDR3nt: TGTGCCAGCAGCTTGGGTGGACTAGCGGGAGCCTACGAGCAGTACTTC

j_gene: TRBJ2-2
v_gene: TRBV5-1
abundance: NA
d_gene: NA
CDR3aa: CASRVGTLNTGELFF
CDR3nt: TGCGCCAGCAGAGTAGGGACTCTGAACACCGGGGAGCTGTTTTTT

j_gene: TRBJ1-4
v_gene: TRBV23-1
abundance: NA
d_gene: NA
CDR3aa: CASSHPRVALAEKLFF
CDR3nt: TGCGCCAGCAGTCATCCCAGGGTGGCCCTAGCGGAAAAACTGTTTTTT

j_gene: TRBJ1-5
v_gene: TRBV10-3
abundance: NA
d_gene: NA
CDR3aa: CAISESTNQPQHF
CDR3nt: TGTGCCATCAGTGAGTCGACTAATCAGCCCCAGCATTTT

j_gene: TRBJ1-3
v_gene: TRBV7-2
abundance: NA
d_gene: TRBD1
CDR3aa: CASSPGQGVGGNTIYF
CDR3nt: TGTGCCAGCAGCCCGGGACAGGGGGTGGGTGGAAACACCATATATTTT

j_gene: TRBJ2-7
v_gene: TRBV19
abundance: NA
d_gene: TRBD1
CDR3aa: CASSGGPGTGGWGYEQYF
CDR3nt: TGTGCCAGTAGTGGAGGTCCCGGGACAGGGGGCTGGGGCTACGAGCAGTACTTC

j_gene: TRBJ2-5
v_gene: TRBV9
abundance: once
d_gene: NA
CDR3aa: CASSVGQRIQETQYF
CDR3nt: TGTGCCAGCAGCGTAGGTCAGCGGATACAAGAGACCCAGTACTTC

j_gene: TRBJ2-3
v_gene: TRBV13
abundance: NA
d_gene: NA
CDR3aa: CASSLYRERVTDTQYF
CDR3nt: TGTGCCAGCAGCCTCTACCGGGAGCGGGTCACAGATACGCAGTATTTT

j_gene: TRBJ2-5
v_gene: TRBV5-1
abundance: NA
d_gene: TRBD1
CDR3aa: CASSLGRRGETQYF
CDR3nt: TGCGCCAGCAGCTTGGGACGCAGGGGGGAGACCCAGTACTTC

j_gene: TRBJ1-1
v_gene: TRBV19
abundance: NA
d_gene: NA
CDR3aa: CASSGFTEAFF
CDR3nt: TGTGCCTCCTCGGGATTTACTGAAGCTTTCTTT

j_gene: TRBJ1-2
v_gene: TRBV7-2
abundance: NA
d_gene: TRBD1
CDR3aa: CASSLTRTGNYGYTF
CDR3nt: TGTGCCAGCAGCTTAACGAGGACAGGGAACTATGGCTACACCTTC

j_gene: TRBJ1-1
v_gene: TRBV7-8
abundance: NA
d_gene: TRBD1
CDR3aa: CASSSPSLTTGALIVTEAFF
CDR3nt: TGTGCCAGCAGCTCCCCTTCCCTGACTACAGGGGCCCTGATTGTGACTGAAGCTTTCTTT

j_gene: TRBJ1-3
v_gene: TRBV9
abundance: NA
d_gene: TRBD1
CDR3aa: CASSVASPAGGFGNTIYF
CDR3nt: TGTGCCAGCAGCGTAGCTAGTCCGGCAGGGGGCTTCGGAAACACCATATATTTT

j_gene: TRBJ2-2
v_gene: TRBV5-4
abundance: NA
d_gene: TRBD2
CDR3aa: CASRGGGTSGHTGELFF
CDR3nt: TGTGCCAGCAGGGGGGGTGGGACTAGCGGCCACACCGGGGAGCTGTTTTTT

j_gene: TRBJ2-1
v_gene: TRBV7-2
abundance: NA
d_gene: TRBD2
CDR3aa: CASSAGLARGPEQFF
CDR3nt: TGTGCCAGCAGCGCGGGACTAGCTAGAGGACCTGAGCAGTTCTTC

j_gene: TRBJ1-2
v_gene: TRBV19
abundance: NA
d_gene: TRBD1
CDR3aa: CASSIGPSGGGSNGYTF
CDR3nt: TGTGCCAGTAGTATAGGTCCTTCAGGGGGCGGCTCGAATGGCTACACCTTC

j_gene: TRBJ1-4
v_gene: TRBV2
abundance: NA
d_gene: NA
CDR3aa: CASSAQGEKLFF
CDR3nt: TGTGCCAGCAGTGCCCAGGGGGAAAAACTGTTTTTT

j_gene: TRBJ2-2
v_gene: TRBV7-9
abundance: NA
d_gene: NA
CDR3aa: CASVFLGTGELFF
CDR3nt: TGTGCCAGCGTCTTCCTCGGGACCGGGGAGCTGTTTTTT

j_gene: TRBJ2-2
v_gene: TRBV5-1
abundance: NA
d_gene: TRBD2
CDR3aa: CASSSGGVTGELFF
CDR3nt: TGCGCCAGCAGCTCCGGGGGGGTTACCGGGGAGCTGTTTTTT

j_gene: TRBJ1-1
v_gene: TRBV2
abundance: NA
d_gene: NA
CDR3aa: CASSGVEGVDTEAFF
CDR3nt: TGTGCCAGCAGTGGGGTGGAAGGGGTGGACACTGAAGCTTTCTTT

j_gene: TRBJ2-2
v_gene: TRBV7-3
abundance: NA
d_gene: NA
CDR3aa: CASRLQGANTGELFF
CDR3nt: TGTGCCAGCAGGCTACAGGGTGCGAACACCGGGGAGCTGTTTTTT

j_gene: TRBJ1-2
v_gene: TRBV5-4
abundance: NA
d_gene: NA
CDR3aa: CASSPPGGAVPHGYTF
CDR3nt: TGTGCCAGCAGCCCCCCGGGGGGCGCCGTCCCCCATGGCTACACCTTC

j_gene: TRBJ2-7
v_gene: TRBV5-6
abundance: NA
d_gene: NA
CDR3aa: CASSYGWEQYF
CDR3nt: TGTGCCAGCAGCTACGGTTGGGAGCAGTACTTC

j_gene: TRBJ2-1
v_gene: TRBV6-5
abundance: NA
d_gene: NA
CDR3aa: CASSYPVRGSYNEQFF
CDR3nt: TGTGCCAGCAGTTACCCGGTTAGGGGCTCCTACAATGAGCAGTTCTTC

j_gene: TRBJ1-1
v_gene: TRBV4-2
abundance: NA
d_gene: NA
CDR3aa: CASSQVGGAGTEAFF
CDR3nt: TGTGCCAGCAGCCAAGTCGGAGGGGCAGGCACTGAAGCTTTCTTT

j_gene: TRBJ2-1
v_gene: TRBV6-6
abundance: NA
d_gene: NA
CDR3aa: CASRAGSSYNEQFF
CDR3nt: TGTGCCAGCAGGGCGGGAAGCTCCTACAATGAGCAGTTCTTC

j_gene: TRBJ2-7
v_gene: TRBV6-6
abundance: NA
d_gene: NA
CDR3aa: CASSYDSSYEQYF
CDR3nt: TGTGCCAGCAGTTATGACAGCTCCTACGAGCAGTACTTC

j_gene: TRBJ1-3
v_gene: TRBV10-3
abundance: NA
d_gene: NA
CDR3aa: CAISESGQYRNTIYF
CDR3nt: TGTGCCATCAGTGAGTCGGGGCAATACCGGAACACCATATATTTT

j_gene: TRBJ1-2
v_gene: TRBV19
abundance: NA
d_gene: NA
CDR3aa: CASSGGPSFVNYGYTF
CDR3nt: TGTGCCAGTAGTGGAGGGCCAAGTTTTGTAAACTATGGCTACACCTTC

j_gene: TRBJ1-4
v_gene: TRBV7-9
abundance: once
d_gene: TRBD1
CDR3aa: CASSFTGGSVEKLFF
CDR3nt: TGTGCCAGCAGCTTCACAGGGGGCAGCGTTGAAAAACTGTTTTTT

j_gene: TRBJ1-5
v_gene: TRBV5-1
abundance: NA
d_gene: NA
CDR3aa: CASSPGQSNQPQHF
CDR3nt: TGCGCCAGCAGCCCCGGACAGAGCAATCAGCCCCAGCATTTT

j_gene: TRBJ2-3
v_gene: TRBV30
abundance: NA
d_gene: NA
CDR3aa: CAWSPDGGSTDTQYF
CDR3nt: TGTGCCTGGAGCCCCGACGGGGGAAGCACAGATACGCAGTATTTT

j_gene: TRBJ2-3
v_gene: TRBV5-5
abundance: NA
d_gene: NA
CDR3aa: CASSLFAGRDTDTQYF
CDR3nt: TGTGCCAGCAGCTTGTTCGCGGGGCGTGATACAGATACGCAGTATTTT

j_gene: TRBJ1-5
v_gene: TRBV29-1
abundance: NA
d_gene: NA
CDR3aa: CSVAVGQSNQPQHF
CDR3nt: TGCAGCGTTGCGGTGGGACAAAGCAATCAGCCCCAGCATTTT

j_gene: TRBJ1-1
v_gene: TRBV7-2
abundance: few
d_gene: NA
CDR3aa: CASSGDGGGTEAFF
CDR3nt: TGTGCCAGCAGCGGAGACGGAGGAGGCACTGAAGCTTTCTTT

j_gene: TRBJ1-1
v_gene: TRBV28
abundance: NA
d_gene: TRBD1
CDR3aa: CASSPGQGAPAFF
CDR3nt: TGTGCCAGCAGTCCCGGACAGGGGGCGCCTGCTTTCTTT

j_gene: TRBJ1-4
v_gene: TRBV2
abundance: NA
d_gene: TRBD1
CDR3aa: CASSGGGRGRVTNEKLFF
CDR3nt: TGTGCCAGCAGTGGAGGTGGCAGGGGGCGCGTAACTAATGAAAAACTGTTTTTT

j_gene: TRBJ2-6
v_gene: TRBV9
abundance: NA
d_gene: NA
CDR3aa: CASSVDRRDNSGANVLTF
CDR3nt: TGTGCCAGCAGCGTAGATCGGCGGGATAACTCTGGGGCCAACGTCCTGACTTTC

j_gene: TRBJ1-5
v_gene: TRBV4-3
abundance: NA
d_gene: NA
CDR3aa: CASSQDSGSWQPQHF
CDR3nt: TGCGCCAGCAGCCAAGATAGCGGTTCTTGGCAGCCCCAGCATTTT

j_gene: TRBJ2-4
v_gene: TRBV19
abundance: NA
d_gene: NA
CDR3aa: CASSFQGFTLAKNIQYF
CDR3nt: TGTGCCAGTAGTTTCCAGGGGTTCACATTAGCCAAAAACATTCAGTACTTC

j_gene: TRBJ1-2
v_gene: TRBV9
abundance: NA
d_gene: NA
CDR3aa: CASSPRQTANYGYTF
CDR3nt: TGTGCCAGCAGCCCTCGACAGACGGCCAACTATGGCTACACCTTC

j_gene: TRBJ1-1
v_gene: TRBV5-4
abundance: NA
d_gene: NA
CDR3aa: CASSDPRVGNTEAFF
CDR3nt: TGTGCCAGCTCGGACCCCAGGGTGGGGAACACTGAAGCTTTCTTT

j_gene: TRBJ1-1
v_gene: TRBV10-3
abundance: NA
d_gene: NA
CDR3aa: CAIRGIGGSSTEAFF
CDR3nt: TGTGCCATCAGGGGGATCGGGGGGTCTAGCACTGAAGCTTTCTTT

j_gene: TRBJ2-2
v_gene: TRBV7-9
abundance: NA
d_gene: NA
CDR3aa: CASTQRGGVTGELFF
CDR3nt: TGTGCCAGCACCCAAAGGGGCGGTGTCACCGGGGAGCTGTTTTTT